This TCR beta chain was recorded in a study of OX40 agonist ivuxolimab in advanced cancers. Trimming took off 6 bases at V and 0 bases at J, with 9 bases between the two ends. Germline V gives CDR1 MNHEY, CDR2 SVGAGI. CDR3 size: 15 residues. This clone was observed a single time. As yet, its antigen is unknown. Study conclusions and caveats: CD4+ and CD8+ blood T cells expanded clonally by week 6 at 0.1 to 3.0 mg/kg.

Data came from immunoSEQ multiplex PCR; TCRdb stores just in-frame clones and leaves some out. The sample holds around 70,000 clones, approximately 90% seen once. The rearrangement uses TRBV6-5 and TRBJ2-6; weak D call: TRBD1 (5 bases). The TCR was taken from an adult with an advanced solid tumor such as melanoma, head and neck, liver or kidney cancer. Sequencing was performed on CD4+ or CD8+ T cells sorted from blood, taken in a trial of the OX40 agonist ivuxolimab. The CDR3 bases are TGTGCCAGCAGACGACAGTTCTCTGGGGCCAACGTCCTGACTTTC. As protein: CASRRQFSGANVLTF.